This T cell receptor beta chain was sequenced in a study of blood T cell repertoires in COVID-19. Sequencing used immunoSEQ multiplex PCR; TCRdb keeps in-frame clones, though not all of them. The table has 150,000 to 250,000 clones, 94% seen once. Germline V gene data show CDR1 as MNHNS and CDR2 as SASEGT. The V end was cut by 3 bases, the J end by 15 bases, with 21 bases between. CDR3 size: 14 residues. Material: peripheral blood. The clonotype comes from a man aged 30 to 39 with COVID-19, enrolled during active disease. This rearrangement joins TRBV6-1 to TRBJ2-1, with D perhaps TRBD2 (5 bases). The CDR3 nucleotides read TGTGCCAGCAGTGATTCCGTACTAGATCGGGAACGGTTCTTC. This translates into CASSDSVLDRERFF.